These 18 T cell receptor beta chains were sequenced from one sample in a study of PD-L1 blockade in urothelial cancer. Time point meaning: pretreatment peripheral blood. Assay: immunoSEQ multiplex PCR; the TCRdb copy retains only in-frame clones and omits some. The table has around 68,000 clones, about 81% seen once. Sequencing used PBMCs, obtained around atezolizumab (anti-PD-L1) treatment. The receptors were gathered from a man aged 70 or older with urothelial cancer.

The chain joins TRBV27 to TRBJ2-5; D may be TRBD2 (6 bases). Trimming cost V 0 bases and J 2 bases, with 22 bases left between them. Germline assignment: CDR1 MNHEY and CDR2 SMNVEV (reference sequence). The length of the CDR3 is 19 residues. In DNA form, the CDR3 reads TGTGCCAGCAGTTTATCGTTAGAAATGGTTTCCGGGGGACAAGAGACCCAGTACTTC. Protein product: CASSLSLEMVSGGQETQYF.

V is TRBV19 and J is TRBJ2-3; TRBD2 matches 14 bases. V trimming: 5 bases; J trimming: 4 bases; junction bases outside the gene matches: 5. This CDR3 contains 16 residues. Per the germline V gene, CDR1 is LNHDA and CDR2 is SQIVND (reference sequence). CDR3 region: CASSGTSGSLADTQYF. The CDR3 DNA sequence: TGTGCCAGTAGTGGGACTAGCGGGAGTCTAGCAGATACGCAGTATTTT.

The rearrangement links TRBV6-5 to TRBJ2-7; D is unclear. This CDR3 spans 13 amino acids. V was clipped by 4 bases and J by 3 bases, with 10 bases between them. Per the germline V gene, CDR1 is MNHEY and CDR2 is SVGAGI. The CDR3 bases are TGTGCCAGCAGTTTGGGCAAGAACTACGAGCAGTACTTC. Its protein product is CASSLGKNYEQYF.

This clone was seen more than once but under ten times. This chain connects TRBV11-2 to TRBJ2-1, with 8 bases fitting TRBD1. V shed 4 bases and J 14 bases; nucleotides not matched to a gene: 7. The CDR3 loop spans 12 amino acids. CDR1 and CDR2 from the germline V gene are SGHAT and FQNNGV. Here the CDR3 reads CASSSTGGFEFF. For the CDR3, the DNA is TGTGCCAGCAGCTCTACAGGGGGTTTCGAGTTCTTC.

This chain connects TRBV10-1 to TRBJ2-1; 14 positions agree with TRBD2. Per germline, CDR1 WNHNN and CDR2 SYGVQD (reference sequence). J was trimmed by 9 bases and V by 8 bases; bases with no gene match: 9. CDR3 length: 15 amino acids. CDR3 in amino acids: CASRIRTSGRPEQFF. CDR3 bases: TGCGCCAGCCGTATTCGGACTAGCGGGAGGCCTGAGCAGTTCTTC.

CDR3: CASRYHPEGNYGYTF. The CDR3 DNA is TGTGCCAGCAGATATCACCCTGAGGGAAACTATGGCTACACCTTC. The gene calls are TRBV6-5 and TRBJ1-2; D is ambiguous. Germline V gene lookup returns CDR1 MNHEY and CDR2 SVGAGI. The CDR3 is made up of 15 amino acids. The V gene lost 6 bases and the J gene lost 2 bases, with 16 bases spanning the gap.

The gene calls are TRBV10-3 and TRBJ1-5, with 7 bases lining up with TRBD1. Germline CDR1 and CDR2: ENHRY and SYGVKD. The CDR3 is made up of 14 amino acids. V shed 8 bases, J shed 1 base, and the junction held 5 bases outside the gene matches. DNA of the CDR3: TGTGCCATCGGGGAACAGGGGAGCAATCAGCCCCAGCATTTT. Its translation: CAIGEQGSNQPQHF.

V gene TRBV5-4 combines with J gene TRBJ2-5; D is perhaps TRBD1 (5 bases). V lost 4 bases to trimming and J lost 2 bases, with 12 bases between them. Germline CDR1 reads SGHNT; CDR2 reads YYREEE (reference sequence). This CDR3 has 14 residues. CDR3 sequence (DNA): TGTGCCAGCAGCCGTAGTAGGGGACAAGAGACCCAGTACTTC. Translation gives CASSRSRGQETQYF.

J is TRBJ2-1 and V is TRBV5-1; a weak D match, TRBD2 (5 bases). Germline V gene lookup returns CDR1 SGHRS and CDR2 YFSETQ. The CDR3 contains 13 residues. V was pared by 7 bases and J by 8 bases, with 16 bases between. The CDR3: CASRKSGDHEQFF. CDR3 DNA sequence: TGCGCCAGCCGAAAGTCCGGGGATCATGAGCAGTTCTTC. Full variable domain (remainder filled in from reference TRBV5-1 and TRBJ2-1): KAGVTQTPRYLIKTRGQQVTLSCSPISGHRSVSWYQQTPGQGLQFLFEYFSETQRNKGNFPGRFSGRQFSNSRSEMNVSTLELGDSALYLCASRKSGDHEQFFGPGTRLTVL.

This clone appeared a single time. This chain links TRBV11-1 with TRBJ2-1; no reliable D call. CDR1 and CDR2 (germline): SGHAT, FQDESV (reference sequence). V was pared by 4 bases and J by 7 bases, with 8 bases between. The CDR3 is made up of 12 amino acids. The CDR3 nucleotides read TGTGCCAGCAGCTCGCATAGAAATGAGCAGTTCTTC. This translates into CASSSHRNEQFF. Based on the CDR3 plus reference TRBV11-1 and TRBJ2-1, the full variable domain is EAEVAQSPRYKITEKSQAVAFWCDPISGHATLYWYRQILGQGPELLVQFQDESVVDDSQLPKDRFSAERLKGVDSTLKIQPAELGDSAMYLCASSSHRNEQFFGPGTRLTVL.

This chain links TRBV19 with TRBJ1-1; possibly TRBD1 for D (6 bases). The germline V gene encodes CDR1 LNHDA and CDR2 SQIVND (reference sequence). Trimming cost V 3 bases and J 9 bases, with 11 bases left between them. This CDR3 has 12 residues. As DNA, the CDR3 is TGTGCCAGTAGTATGGACAGAATAAAAGCTTTCTTT. Translation: CASSMDRIKAFF.

The chain employs TRBV7-9 and TRBJ2-1; D is perhaps TRBD1 (6 bases). Trimming took off 5 bases at V and 6 bases at J, with 14 bases between the two ends. The CDR3 extends over 14 amino acids. Germline lookup yields CDR1 SEHNR and CDR2 FQNEAQ (reference sequence). CDR3 bases: TGTGCCAGCAGCATCACACAGGGAGTCAATGAGCAGTTCTTC. This encodes CASSITQGVNEQFF. The full variable domain, rest sourced from reference TRBV7-9 and TRBJ2-1, is DTGVSQNPRHKITKRGQNVTFRCDPISEHNRLYWYRQTLGQGPEFLTYFQNEAQLEKSRLLSDRFSAERPKGSFSTLEIQRTEQGDSAMYLCASSITQGVNEQFFGPGTRLTVL.

This clone is a singleton in its sample. V is TRBV9 and J is TRBJ1-2; 8 bases map to TRBD1. The CDR3 covers 15 residues. Losses at the gene ends were 0 bases for V and 7 bases for J; bases not matched to a gene: 8. From germline, CDR1 is SGDLS and CDR2 YYNGEE. DNA for the CDR3: TGTGCCAGCAGCGTAGTAGCCTTAGGGACAGGTGGCTACACCTTC. Translated: CASSVVALGTGGYTF.

The CDR3 coding sequence is TGTGCCAGCAGCCCATCCCCACCCTTAGACAGTCTCTATGGCTACACCTTC. This gives the protein CASSPSPPLDSLYGYTF. V usage is TRBV11-2 and J usage is TRBJ1-2; the D gene is possibly TRBD1 (5 bases). The CDR3 has 17 amino acids. The germline gives CDR1 SGHAT, CDR2 FQNNGV. V dropped 5 bases and J dropped 4 bases, with 23 bases sitting between them.

This clone was seen once. The chain links TRBV27 to TRBJ2-3, with 13 positions matching TRBD2. CDR3 length: 21 amino acids. CDR1 and CDR2 (germline): MNHEY, SMNVEV (reference sequence). Trimming cost V 4 bases and J 2 bases; bases outside gene matches: 18. The CDR3 here is CASSSRGLAGVRVVFTDTQYF. DNA for the CDR3: TGTGCCAGCAGTTCACGCGGACTAGCGGGAGTCCGCGTCGTTTTCACAGATACGCAGTATTTT.

This clone was detected once. This sequence joins TRBV11-3 and TRBJ1-2; D unclear. This CDR3 is 12 amino acids long. V lost 1 base, J lost 7 bases, and 7 bases lay in between. CDR1 is SGHNT and CDR2 is YENEEA in the germline V gene. CDR3 in amino acids: CASSLVGGGYTF. CDR3 nucleotide sequence: TGTGCCAGCAGCTTAGTTGGAGGTGGCTACACCTTC.

The chain combines TRBV9 with TRBJ1-6; 7 nucleotides match TRBD1. CDR1 and CDR2 (germline): SGDLS, YYNGEE. The CDR3 runs to 15 residues. After removal of 0 bases from V and 10 bases from J, the junction contained 7 bases not matched to a gene. Here the CDR3 DNA reads TGTGCCAGCAGCGTAGGGGGGCAGGGGGACTCACCCCTCCACTTT. Its protein product is CASSVGGQGDSPLHF.

This clone appeared a single time. The J gene is TRBJ1-2, the V gene TRBV18; weak D call: TRBD1 (6 bases). Germline CDR1 KGHSH, CDR2 LQKENI. The V and J ends lost 6 bases and 8 bases respectively, with 19 bases between them. This CDR3 region has 14 residues. The CDR3 loop reads CASSPSDRLSGYTF. CDR3 bases: TGTGCCAGCTCTCCATCCGACAGGTTAAGCGGCTACACCTTC.